Given below is one T cell receptor beta chain in context. This sample is drawn from a study of cytomegalovirus exposure and HLA in healthy donors. Primers for the PCR totalled 60 Vbeta and 13 Jbeta. Assay: immunoSEQ multiplex PCR; the TCRdb copy retains only in-frame clones and omits some. This table holds 200,000 or so clones, 82% found once. V was pared by 8 bases and J by 5 bases, with 15 bases between. Germline V gene lookup returns CDR1 MNHEY and CDR2 SVGAGI. The CDR3 is 13 residues long. The sequenced material came from PBMCs. This sequence was found in a woman aged 50 to 60 in good health and CMV-seropositive. The gene calls are TRBV6-5 and TRBJ1-1, with a weak D call TRBD1 (5 bases). CDR3 in amino acids: CASFRESRTEAFF. The CDR3 nucleotides read TGTGCCAGCTTCAGGGAAAGTAGAACTGAAGCTTTCTTT.